This T cell receptor beta chain is drawn from a study of blood T cell repertoires in COVID-19. Overall study context: Acute and convalescent COVID-19 specimens originated in the United States, Italy and Spain. The analysed material was cDNA or gDNA that came from T cells, B-cell-depleted T cells, or PBMCs.

Researchers sorted participants into cohorts using their self-reported clinical history. Donors of Cohort 3 who recovered were those that had two negative PCRs, clearance, or symptom resolution. Repertoires were generated with immunoSEQ multiplex PCR, while TCRdb's copy carries only in-frame clones and drops some. The profile shows under 350,000 clones, 86% of them singletons. The CDR3 totals 14 residues. The germline V gene has CDR1 SGHKS and CDR2 YYEKEE (reference sequence). Trimming took off 6 bases at V and 5 bases at J, with 14 bases between the two ends. Specimen: PBMCs or T cells enriched from blood (not recorded which). The origin of this receptor is a woman aged 18-29 years who had recovered from COVID-19. The chain uses TRBV5-5 and TRBJ2-2, with D maybe TRBD1 (6 bases). CDR3 region: CASKGHSSTGELFF. The CDR3 DNA is TGTGCCAGCAAGGGACACAGTTCTACCGGGGAGCTGTTTTTT.